Each of the 5 T cell receptor beta chains below was sequenced from the same sample in a study of blood T cell repertoires in COVID-19. Repertoires were generated with immunoSEQ multiplex PCR, while TCRdb's copy carries only in-frame clones and drops some. The repertoire consists of 270,000 or so clones, with approximately 87% occurring once and the leading ten covering 12%. Sequencing was carried out using peripheral blood. All receptors derive from a woman in her 30s with COVID-19, enrolled during active disease.

The rearrangement links TRBV5-1 to TRBJ2-7, with 9 bases that match TRBD1. Germline-derived CDR1 and CDR2 are SGHRS and YFSETQ. The V and J ends lost 4 bases and 9 bases, in that order; junction bases with no gene match: 11. The CDR3 totals 14 residues. DNA of the CDR3: TGCGCCAGCAGCGAGGGACAGGGTGGTGCTGTGCAGTACTTC. This gives the protein CASSEGQGGAVQYF.

This clone was detected a few times. CDR3 DNA: TGTGCCAGCAGCTTAAGACTAGACGCTAGCACAGATACGCAGTATTTT. It codes for CASSLRLDASTDTQYF. The gene calls are TRBV7-9 and TRBJ2-3; D may be TRBD2 (6 bases). V was cut by 2 bases and J by 0 bases, with 12 bases left in between. Per germline, CDR1 SEHNR and CDR2 FQNEAQ (reference sequence). The CDR3 totals 16 residues.

This chain links TRBV4-1 with TRBJ1-3; D not certain. The V gene lost 1 base and the J gene lost 4 bases, with 11 bases spanning the gap. CDR1 and CDR2 from the germline V gene are MGHRA and YSYEKL. The length of the CDR3 is 15 residues. DNA for the CDR3: TGCGCCAGCAGCCAAGCCTGGACTGAAGGAAACACCATATATTTT. Translation gives CASSQAWTEGNTIYF.

The rearrangement links TRBV5-1 to TRBJ2-1, with 8 bases aligning to TRBD1. Per germline, CDR1 SGHRS and CDR2 YFSETQ. V was clipped by 1 base and J by 4 bases; unmatched bases: 1. This CDR3 region has 14 residues. The CDR3 protein is CASSLRQGYNEQFF. DNA for the CDR3: TGCGCCAGCAGCTTGAGACAGGGGTACAATGAGCAGTTCTTC.

A single count supports this clone. V usage is TRBV7-8 and J usage is TRBJ1-5, with D possibly being TRBD1 (5 bases). Trimming cost V 5 bases and J 0 bases, with 20 bases left between them. CDR1 is SGHVS and CDR2 is FQNEAQ in the germline V gene. The CDR3 has 18 residues. CDR3 DNA sequence: TGTGCCAGCAGCGGTCGAAGATTGACAGAGTATAGCAATCAGCCCCAGCATTTT. Protein: CASSGRRLTEYSNQPQHF.